The rows below give T cell receptor beta chains drawn from one sample of a study of T cells in Graves' hyperthyroidism and ophthalmopathy. TCRdb reanalysed the multiplex PCR reads using MiXCR and keeps one entry per CDR3 protein. The sample lists 300,000 to 400,000 distinct CDR3 sequences; about 15% were seen once. Sequenced sample: blood. These receptor sequences come from a woman aged 30 to 39 with Graves' hyperthyroidism. The CDR3 runs from the conserved cysteine through the conserved F or W. A D gene is named only where the DNA matches it firmly. Size is omitted from some rows. Given values are once, few, many or a class for expanded clones.

>-|TRBV9|15|few|TRBJ1-4
CASSPDSATNEKLFF
TGTGCCAGCAGTCCCGACAGTGCAACTAATGAAAAACTGTTTTTT
>-|TRBV12-3/TRBV12-4|15|many|TRBJ2-1
CASKKLISGYNEQFF
TGTGCCAGCAAGAAGTTAATTTCTGGTTACAATGAGCAGTTCTTC
>TRBD1|TRBV12-3/TRBV12-4|13|many|TRBJ2-7
CASGTGSSYEQYF
TGTGCCAGTGGGACAGGCTCCTCCTACGAGCAGTACTTC
>-|TRBV7-3|17|-|TRBJ2-2
CASSPTGGVKNTGELFF
TGTGCCAGCAGCCCGACGGGGGGCGTAAAAAACACCGGGGAGCTGTTTTTT
>-|TRBV4-2|13|-|TRBJ2-7
CASSQDRIAEQYF
TGTGCCAGCAGCCAAGATCGGATAGCCGAGCAGTACTTC
>TRBD1|TRBV30|12|many|TRBJ1-1
CAWDRANTEAFF
TGTGCCTGGGACAGGGCGAACACTGAAGCTTTCTTT
>-|TRBV20-1|16|-|TRBJ2-3
CSAQNRGGGYTDTQYF
TGCAGTGCTCAAAACCGAGGGGGGGGTTACACAGATACGCAGTATTTT
>-|TRBV11-2|13|-|TRBJ1-2
CASSKTGQDGYTF
TGTGCCAGCAGCAAGACAGGTCAAGATGGCTACACCTTC
>-|TRBV12-3/TRBV12-4|11|many|TRBJ1-1
CASSQGTEAFF
TGTGCCAGCAGTCAGGGGACTGAAGCTTTCTTT
>TRBD1|TRBV29-1|13|many|TRBJ2-7
CSVVGQGSYEQYF
TGCAGCGTTGTGGGACAGGGATCCTACGAGCAGTACTTC
>-|TRBV11-1|13|-|TRBJ1-1
CASSHPGGTDAFF
TGCGCCAGCAGCCATCCTGGGGGCACTGATGCTTTCTTT
>TRBD2|TRBV2|17|-|TRBJ2-1
CASSDTLAGGSHNEQFF
TGTGCCAGCAGTGACACACTAGCGGGAGGGAGCCACAATGAGCAGTTCTTC
>-|TRBV24-1|16|many|TRBJ2-1
CATSDPGTELSNEQFF
TGTGCCACCAGTGACCCCGGGACCGAGCTTAGCAATGAGCAGTTCTTC